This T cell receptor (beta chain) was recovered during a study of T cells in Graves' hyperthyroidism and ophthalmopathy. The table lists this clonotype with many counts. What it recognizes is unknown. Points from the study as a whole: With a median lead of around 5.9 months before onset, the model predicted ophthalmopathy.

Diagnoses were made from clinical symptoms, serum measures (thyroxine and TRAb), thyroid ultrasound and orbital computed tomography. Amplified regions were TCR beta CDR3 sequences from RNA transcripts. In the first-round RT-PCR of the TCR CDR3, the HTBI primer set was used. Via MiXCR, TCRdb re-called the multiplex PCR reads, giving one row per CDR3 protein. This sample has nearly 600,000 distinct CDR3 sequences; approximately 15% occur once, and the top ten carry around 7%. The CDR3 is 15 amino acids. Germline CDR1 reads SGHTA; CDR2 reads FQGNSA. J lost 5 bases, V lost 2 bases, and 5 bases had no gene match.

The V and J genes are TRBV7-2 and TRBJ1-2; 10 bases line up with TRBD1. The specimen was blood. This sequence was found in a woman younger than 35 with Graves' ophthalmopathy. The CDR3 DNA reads TGTGCCAGCAGCTTACCCCCGGACAGGGGGTATGGCTACACCTTC. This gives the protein CASSLPPDRGYGYTF.